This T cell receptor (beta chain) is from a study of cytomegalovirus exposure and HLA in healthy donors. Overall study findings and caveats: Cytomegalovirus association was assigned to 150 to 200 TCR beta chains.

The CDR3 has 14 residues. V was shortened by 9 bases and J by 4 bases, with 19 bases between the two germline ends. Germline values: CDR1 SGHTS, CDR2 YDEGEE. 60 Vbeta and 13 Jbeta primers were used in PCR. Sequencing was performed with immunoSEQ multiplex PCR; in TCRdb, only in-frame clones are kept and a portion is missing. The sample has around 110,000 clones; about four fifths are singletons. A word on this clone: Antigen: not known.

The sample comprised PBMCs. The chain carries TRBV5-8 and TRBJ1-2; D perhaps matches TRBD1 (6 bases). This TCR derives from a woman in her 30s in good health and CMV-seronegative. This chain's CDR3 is CATRGGGLFYGYTF. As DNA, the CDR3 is TGTGCCACCCGTGGCGGGGGCCTTTTCTATGGCTACACCTTC.